A single TCR beta chain is shown here with its context. Its antigen is currently unknown. V gave up 1 base and J gave up 7 bases; unmatched junction bases: 9. CDR1 is LGHDT and CDR2 is YNNKEL in the germline V gene (reference sequence). The CDR3 contains 16 residues. This entry comes from a study of T cells in Graves' hyperthyroidism and ophthalmopathy. Notes on the study in general: Most clonotypes expanded in the thyroid (above 0.001) were also present in blood.

Patients were aged 18 to 65, had disease duration under 2 months, and had newly diagnosed hyperthyroidism. There were TCR beta CDR3 regions amplified from RNA transcripts. HTBI primers were used for first-round RT-PCR of the TCR CDR3. Each CDR3 protein is one row after TCRdb ran MiXCR on the multiplex PCR reads. The table records 300,000 to 450,000 distinct CDR3 sequences, 20% to 30% of them present only once. The specimen sequenced was blood. The receptor's source is a man aged 45 to 65 with Graves' hyperthyroidism. The chain links TRBV3-1 to TRBJ2-1, with 8 nucleotides matching TRBD2. CDR3 loop: CASSQAGGGFANEQFF. Written as DNA, the CDR3 is TGTGCCAGCAGCCAAGCGGGGGGGGGATTTGCAAATGAGCAGTTCTTC.